The text below deals with one T cell receptor (beta chain). No antigen is known for it. The CDR3 has 17 residues. The germline gives CDR1 GTSNPN, CDR2 SVGIG (reference sequence). J was trimmed by 1 base and V by 0 bases; bases with no gene match: 7. The entirety of the isolated RNA underwent reverse transcription, so expressed TCRB transcripts were sequenced. Sequencing used immunoSEQ multiplex PCR; TCRdb keeps in-frame clones, though not all of them. The repertoire includes 250,000 or so clones, roughly 20% of them detected once, and 0.025% to 0.035% sits in the top ten. The entry originates in a study of beta chain features in type 1 diabetes. Findings of the study overall: TCRB CDR3 length was moderately but significantly reduced in all four CD4+ subsets of Type 1 diabetes patients.

It was one heparinised blood draw, averaging about 120 mL, that each donor gave. The chain is built from TRBV30 and TRBJ1-5; TRBD1 matches at 9 bases. The receptor was derived from a woman aged 40 to 50 with type 1 diabetes. Source material: naive CD4+ T cells from blood. The CDR3 DNA reads TGTGCCTGGAGTGTAATGTCGGGACAGGGAAGCAATCAGCCCCAGCATTTT. As protein: CAWSVMSGQGSNQPQHF.